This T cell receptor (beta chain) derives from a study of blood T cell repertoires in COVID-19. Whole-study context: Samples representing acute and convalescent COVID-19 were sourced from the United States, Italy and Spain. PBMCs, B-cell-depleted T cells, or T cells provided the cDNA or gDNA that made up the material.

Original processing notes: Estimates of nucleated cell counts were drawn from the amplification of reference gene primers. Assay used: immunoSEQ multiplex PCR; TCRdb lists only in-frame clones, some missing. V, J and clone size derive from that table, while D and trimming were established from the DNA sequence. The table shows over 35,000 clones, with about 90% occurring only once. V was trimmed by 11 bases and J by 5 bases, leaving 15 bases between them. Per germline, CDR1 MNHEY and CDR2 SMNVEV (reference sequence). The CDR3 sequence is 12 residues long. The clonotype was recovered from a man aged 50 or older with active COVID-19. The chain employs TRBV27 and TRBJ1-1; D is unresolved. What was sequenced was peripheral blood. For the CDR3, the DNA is TGTGCCGTCCTCCGGGGAGGTACTGAAGCTTTCTTT. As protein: CAVLRGGTEAFF.